This TCR beta chain stems from a study of a mutant IDH1 vaccine in newly diagnosed glioma. Across the whole study: Vaccination was launched 4-6 weeks after radiotherapy alone, or with temozolomide cycles.

Stated time point: week 11, during vaccination. It was 300 ug of mutant IDH1 20-mer peptide that made up each vaccine dose, given with topical imiquimod. Diagnosis in the donors showed new WHO grade 3 or 4 astrocytomas that were IDH1-mutant and ATRX-lost. This clone is medium-sized within its sample. The antigen is unknown. Measured with immunoSEQ multiplex PCR; TCRdb has only the in-frame clones, and not every one. The top ten hold about 9.4% of the sample, which has about 64,000 clones, roughly 84% seen once. The germline CDR1 and CDR2 sequences are MGHRA and YSYEKL. V was cut by 4 bases and J by 3 bases, with 15 bases left in between. The CDR3 consists of 15 residues.

The receptor's source is a woman in her forties or fifties with glioma. Sequenced material: PBMCs, taken from a glioma patient whose treatment included an IDH1 peptide vaccine. The V gene is TRBV4-1, the J gene TRBJ1-2; D gene unclear. This chain's CDR3 is CASSRVVGRDYGYTF. CDR3 bases: TGCGCCAGCAGCCGAGTGGTAGGACGGGACTATGGCTACACCTTC.